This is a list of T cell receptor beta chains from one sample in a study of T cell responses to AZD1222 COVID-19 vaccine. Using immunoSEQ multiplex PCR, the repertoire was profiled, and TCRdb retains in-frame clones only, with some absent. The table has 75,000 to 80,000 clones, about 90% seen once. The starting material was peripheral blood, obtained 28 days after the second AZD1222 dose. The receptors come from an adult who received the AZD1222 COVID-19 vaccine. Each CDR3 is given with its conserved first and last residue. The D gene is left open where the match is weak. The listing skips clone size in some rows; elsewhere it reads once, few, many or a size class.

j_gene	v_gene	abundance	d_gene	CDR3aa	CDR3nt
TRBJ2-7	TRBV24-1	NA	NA	CATSDSYEQYF	TGTGCCACCAGTGATTCCTACGAGCAGTACTTC
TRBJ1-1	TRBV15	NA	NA	CATSRDPSFGAFF	TGTGCCACCAGCAGAGACCCTTCCTTCGGGGCTTTCTTT
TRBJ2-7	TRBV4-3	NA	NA	CASSQEGTPDYEQYF	TGCGCCAGCAGCCAAGAGGGGACACCCGACTACGAGCAGTACTTC
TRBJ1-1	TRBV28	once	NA	CASIRRVELRNTEAFF	TGTGCCAGCATTCGCAGGGTGGAATTAAGGAACACTGAAGCTTTCTTT
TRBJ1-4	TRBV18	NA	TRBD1	CASSPPQTGAGEKLFF	TGTGCCAGCTCACCACCGCAGACAGGGGCAGGCGAAAAACTGTTTTTT
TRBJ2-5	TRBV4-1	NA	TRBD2	CASSQGRRGGGIRETQYF	TGCGCCAGCAGCCAAGGTCGACGGGGCGGGGGGATTAGAGAGACCCAGTACTTC
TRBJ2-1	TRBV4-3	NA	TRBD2	CASSPGGFYNEQFF	TGCGCCAGCAGCCCCGGGGGGTTTTACAATGAGCAGTTCTTC
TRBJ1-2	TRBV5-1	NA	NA	CASSPRVGGYTF	TGCGCCAGCAGCCCCAGGGTGGGAGGCTACACCTTC
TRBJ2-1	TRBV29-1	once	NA	CSVVNGNEQFF	TGCAGCGTTGTTAATGGGAATGAGCAGTTCTTC
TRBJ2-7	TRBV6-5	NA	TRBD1	CASSYPGGDHEQYF	TGTGCCAGCAGTTACCCAGGGGGCGACCACGAGCAGTACTTC
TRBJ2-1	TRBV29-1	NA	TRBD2	CSVEDRAGLAGGRYNEQFF	TGCAGCGTTGAAGACCGCGCAGGACTAGCGGGGGGAAGATACAATGAGCAGTTCTTC
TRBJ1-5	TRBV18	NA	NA	CASSPAWGHNQPQHF	TGTGCCAGCTCACCAGCCTGGGGACACAATCAGCCCCAGCATTTT
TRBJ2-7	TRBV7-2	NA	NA	CASSPGTMIFSYEQYF	TGTGCCAGCAGCCCCGGGACAATGATTTTCTCCTACGAGCAGTACTTC
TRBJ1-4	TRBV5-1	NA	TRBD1	CASSLGQGPEKLFF	TGCGCCAGCAGCTTGGGACAGGGACCTGAAAAACTGTTTTTT
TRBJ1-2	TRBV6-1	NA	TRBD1	CASSVLLRGRDPGYTF	TGTGCCAGCAGTGTCTTACTCAGGGGGCGCGATCCGGGCTACACCTTC
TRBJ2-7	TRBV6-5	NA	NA	CASQLTGEVHEQYF	TGTGCCAGCCAACTCACGGGGGAGGTCCACGAGCAGTACTTC
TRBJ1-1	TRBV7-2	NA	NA	CASSKEPRGRAFF	TGTGCCAGCAGCAAAGAACCCAGGGGTCGAGCTTTCTTT
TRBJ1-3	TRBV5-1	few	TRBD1	CASSLATGTGSGNTIYF	TGCGCCAGCAGCTTAGCGACAGGGACTGGCTCTGGAAACACCATATATTTT
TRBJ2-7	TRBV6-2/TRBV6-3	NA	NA	CASSYEADYEQYF	TGTGCCAGCAGTTATGAGGCAGACTACGAGCAGTACTTC
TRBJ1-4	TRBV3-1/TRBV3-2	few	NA	CASSQESNEKLFF	TGTGCCAGCAGCCAAGAGAGTAATGAAAAACTGTTTTTT
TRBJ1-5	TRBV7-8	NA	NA	CASSPLHQPQHF	TGTGCCAGCAGCCCGCTCCACCAGCCCCAGCATTTT
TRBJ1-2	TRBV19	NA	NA	CASSLEVQQHYGYTF	TGTGCCAGTAGCCTGGAGGTACAGCAACATTATGGCTACACCTTC
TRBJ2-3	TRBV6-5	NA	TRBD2	CASRGRAGGEDTQYF	TGTGCCAGCAGGGGGCGGGCGGGAGGAGAAGATACGCAGTATTTT